This TCR beta chain derives from a study of T-cell reconstitution after alpha-beta-depleted transplantation in children. Findings and limits, study-wide: Surviving recipient T cells and intrathymic progenitors accounted for some patients' high TCRbeta diversity at day 60. Reportedly, only several hundred clones from non-depleted graft cells drove alpha-beta T-cell counts at about two months. Most T-cell counts and diversity one year after the transplant came from T cells that were newly produced.

Unique molecular identifiers were incorporated when the TCRbeta library was constructed. TCRdb called the PCR reads again in MiXCR, with one record for every CDR3 protein. Among tens of thousands of distinct CDR3 sequences listed, roughly 46% were seen once. This clonotype was found once. Its antigen is as yet unknown. Here the sequenced sample was PBMCs, mostly from graft donor cells, taken 360 days after TCRalphabeta/CD19-depleted stem cell transplant. The TCR comes from a male patient aged 5 to 17 who had a stem cell transplant for acute lymphoblastic leukemia, so the T cells may come from the graft donor.

The chain's CDR3 is CASSLVGSGGEFF. CDR3 DNA sequence: TGTGCCAGCAGCTTAGTTGGGTCAGGGGGGGAGTTCTTC. The J gene is TRBJ2-1, the V gene TRBV7-8; D may match TRBD1 or TRBD2 (7 bases each). The CDR3 consists of 13 residues. Germline lookup yields CDR1 SGHVS and CDR2 FQNEAQ. Deletions cut 1 base from V and 14 bases from J, with 15 bases between.